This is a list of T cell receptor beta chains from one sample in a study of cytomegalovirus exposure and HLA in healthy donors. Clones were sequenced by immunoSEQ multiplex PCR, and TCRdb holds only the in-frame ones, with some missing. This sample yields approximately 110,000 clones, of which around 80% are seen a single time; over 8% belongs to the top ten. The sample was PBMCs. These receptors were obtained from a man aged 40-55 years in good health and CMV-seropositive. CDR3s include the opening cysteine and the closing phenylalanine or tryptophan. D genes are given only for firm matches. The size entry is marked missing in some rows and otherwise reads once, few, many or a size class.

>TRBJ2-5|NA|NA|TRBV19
TGTGCCAGTAGTCAGGCCTCCGTCCCTCAAGAGACCCAGTACTTC
CASSQASVPQETQYF
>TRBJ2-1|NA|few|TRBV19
TGTGCCAGTAGTATAGATCATGTGCAGTTCTTC
CASSIDHVQFF
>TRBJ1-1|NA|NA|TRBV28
TGTGCCAGCAGTTTTGGAGTGGGAGCTTTCTTT
CASSFGVGAFF
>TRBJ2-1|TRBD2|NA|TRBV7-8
TGTGCCAGCAGCTTAGCGGCCGGGACTAGCGGGAGGGGTAATGAGCAGTTCTTC
CASSLAAGTSGRGNEQFF
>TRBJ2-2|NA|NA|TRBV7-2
TGTGCCAGCAGCCTTTACTCCACCGGGGAGCTGTTTTTT
CASSLYSTGELFF
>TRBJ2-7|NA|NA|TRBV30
TGTGCCTGGAGGGGTAGACAACCCTACGAGCAGTACTTC
CAWRGRQPYEQYF
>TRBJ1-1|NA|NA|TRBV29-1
TGCAGCGTTGAAGATAGTAGTCTCACTGAAGCTTTCTTT
CSVEDSSLTEAFF
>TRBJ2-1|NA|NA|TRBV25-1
TGTGCCAGCAGTGAGCCTAGACGAGCGAATGAGCAGTTCTTC
CASSEPRRANEQFF
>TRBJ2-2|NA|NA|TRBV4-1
TGCGCCAGCAGCCAAGTGCCGCCACTAAACGGGGCCGGGGAGCTGTTTTTT
CASSQVPPLNGAGELFF
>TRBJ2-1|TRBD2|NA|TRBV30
TGTGCCTGGAGTCGGGAGGTCAATGAGCAGTTCTTC
CAWSREVNEQFF
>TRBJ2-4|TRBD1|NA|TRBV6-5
TGTGCCAGCAGCCAAAGACAGGGTGGGAGTAGTCAGTACTTC
CASSQRQGGSSQYF
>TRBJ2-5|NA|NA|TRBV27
TGTGCCAGCAGTTTATCTTGGAGGGAGACCCAGTACTTC
CASSLSWRETQYF
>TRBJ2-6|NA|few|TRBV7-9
TGTGCCAGCAGCTTAGCGGTGGGTGTTATGTCTGGGGCCAACGGCCTGACTTTC
CASSLAVGVMSGANGLTF
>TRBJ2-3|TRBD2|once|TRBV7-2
TGTGCCAGCAGCTTCCCTAGCGGGGGGGCAGATACGCAGTATTTT
CASSFPSGGADTQYF
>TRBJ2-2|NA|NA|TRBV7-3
TGTGCCAGCAGCTTACTTGGCAACCTGAACACCGGGGAGCTGTTTTTT
CASSLLGNLNTGELFF
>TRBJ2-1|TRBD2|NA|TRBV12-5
TGTGCTAGTGGTCCAGGGACTAGCGGTCCCTACAATGAGCAGTTCTTC
CASGPGTSGPYNEQFF
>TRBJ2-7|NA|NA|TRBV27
TGTGCCAGCAGTCCCCTGACAGCCCCTCCCCGACGGTACTTC
CASSPLTAPPRRYF
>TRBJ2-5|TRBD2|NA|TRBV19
TGTGCCAGTAGTAGTATGGCGGGGATCGGGGGGCAAGAGACCCAGTACTTC
CASSSMAGIGGQETQYF
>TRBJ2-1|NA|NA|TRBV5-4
TGTGCCAGCAGCGCCACCGGGGCTAGCGATGAGCAGTTCTTC
CASSATGASDEQFF
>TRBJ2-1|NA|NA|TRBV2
TGTGCCAGCAGTGAAGATTTCGGGATATCGGCGGCGAATGAGCAGTTCTTC
CASSEDFGISAANEQFF
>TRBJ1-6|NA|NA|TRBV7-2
TGTGCCAGCAGCCTTAGTAATTCACCCCTCCACTTT
CASSLSNSPLHF
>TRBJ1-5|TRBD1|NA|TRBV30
TGTGCCTGGAGTGTAGGGGACAGAATAAGTCAGCCCCAGCATTTT
CAWSVGDRISQPQHF
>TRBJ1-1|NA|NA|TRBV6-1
TGTGCCAGCAGTTTTACAGGGAACACTGAAGCTTTCTTT
CASSFTGNTEAFF
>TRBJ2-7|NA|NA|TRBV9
TGTGCCAGCAGCGTAGAGACAGGCTACGAGCAGTACTTC
CASSVETGYEQYF
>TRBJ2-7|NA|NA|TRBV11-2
TGTGCCAGCAGCCCGGGTCTATCCTACGAGCAGTACTTC
CASSPGLSYEQYF
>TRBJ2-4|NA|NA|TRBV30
TGTGCCTGGAGTCCAGGGGCCAAAAACATTCAGTACTTC
CAWSPGAKNIQYF
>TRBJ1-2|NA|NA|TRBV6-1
TGTGCCAGCAGTGTGAGGACAGCCGTCTATGGCTACACCTTC
CASSVRTAVYGYTF
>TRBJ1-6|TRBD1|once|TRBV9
TGTGCCAGCAGCGGAGGACAGGGAAATTGGAATTCACCCCTCCACTTT
CASSGGQGNWNSPLHF
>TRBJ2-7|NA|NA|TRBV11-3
TGTGCCAGCAGCTCCCGGGGTAGCTACGAGCAGTACTTC
CASSSRGSYEQYF
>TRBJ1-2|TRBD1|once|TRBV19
TGTGCCAGTAGCTCACCCCGGGGGACAGGGGAAAACTATGGCTACACCTTC
CASSSPRGTGENYGYTF
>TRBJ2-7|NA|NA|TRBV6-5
TGTGCCAGCCGAGGGGGACATACCTCCTACGAGCAGTACTTC
CASRGGHTSYEQYF
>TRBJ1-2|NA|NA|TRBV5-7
TGTGCCAGCAGCTTGGCCAGTCACGGCTACACCTTC
CASSLASHGYTF
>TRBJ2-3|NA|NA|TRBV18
TGTGCCAGCTCACCATTATCGGCTAGCCCCACAGATACGCAGTATTTT
CASSPLSASPTDTQYF
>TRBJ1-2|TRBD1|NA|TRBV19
TGTGCCAGTAGTATGAGCGGGACAGGGGGCGCCGTAGATGGCTACACCTTC
CASSMSGTGGAVDGYTF
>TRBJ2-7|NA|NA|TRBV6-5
TGTGCCAGCAGGGAGGGAACCAGCTCCTACGAGCAGTACTTC
CASREGTSSYEQYF
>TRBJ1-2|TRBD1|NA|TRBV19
TGTGCCAGTAGTTGGGGACAGGGGGATGGCTACACCTTC
CASSWGQGDGYTF
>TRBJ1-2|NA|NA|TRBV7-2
TGTGCCAGCAGCCCCCCGGGGAGAGCCTCCGGTGGCTACACCTTC
CASSPPGRASGGYTF
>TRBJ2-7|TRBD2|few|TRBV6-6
TGTGCCAGCAGTTACCCGGGCGGGGGGGCCTACGAGCAGTACTTC
CASSYPGGGAYEQYF
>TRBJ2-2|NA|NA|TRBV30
TGTGCCTGGAGTCCGAACCACAGGGTTAAGGGCGGGGAGCTGTTTTTT
CAWSPNHRVKGGELFF
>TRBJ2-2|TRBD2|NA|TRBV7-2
TGTGCCAGCAGCTTCCAGACTAGCGGGAGCACCGGGGAGCTGTTTTTT
CASSFQTSGSTGELFF
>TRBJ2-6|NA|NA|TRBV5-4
TGTGCCAGCAGCTTCGACAGCTCTGGGGCCAACGTCCTGACTTTC
CASSFDSSGANVLTF
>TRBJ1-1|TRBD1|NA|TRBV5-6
TGTGCCAGCAGGTCGGACAGGGGGCCAGAACAGGCTTTCTTT
CASRSDRGPEQAFF
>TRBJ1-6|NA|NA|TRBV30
TGTGCCTGGAGTCAGGGTATCTCCTATAATTCACCCCTCCACTTT
CAWSQGISYNSPLHF